Below are 32 T cell receptor beta chains sequenced from a single sample in a study of immune heterogeneity within non-small cell lung tumors. Multiplex PCR employing 32 V and 13 J primers generated amplicons of the TCR beta CDR3. TCRdb re-analysed the multiplex PCR reads in MiXCR, keeping a single row per CDR3 protein. This table has more than 9,000 distinct CDR3 sequences, approximately 34% appearing once. Template input was genomic DNA from bulk tumor (600 ng per sample). Several widely spaced biopsies per primary tumor were taken during surgery. Each patient presented with untreated, newly diagnosed non-small cell lung cancer and received curative surgery. The sequenced material came from lung tumor tissue. The source of these receptors is a man in his fifties or sixties with non-small cell lung cancer.

The V and J genes are TRBV6-1 and TRBJ2-1; 9 nucleotides line up with TRBD2. Germline trimming cut 6 bases from V and 0 bases from J; bases unmatched to any gene: 6. Germline CDR1 reads MNHNS; CDR2 reads SASEGT. The CDR3 runs 16 residues. The CDR3 sequence: CASRRLAESSYNEQFF. In DNA, the CDR3 is TGTGCCAGCAGGAGACTAGCGGAAAGCTCCTACAATGAGCAGTTCTTC.

The sample holds many counts of this clonotype. The chain combines TRBV19 with TRBJ1-5; weak D call: TRBD1 (5 bases). Germline lookup yields CDR1 LNHDA and CDR2 SQIVND (reference sequence). The CDR3 spans 14 residues. V lost 2 bases and J lost 3, with 8 bases in between. CDR3 loop: CASSISGINQPQHF. Written as DNA, the CDR3 is TGTGCCAGTAGTATATCAGGGATCAATCAGCCCCAGCATTTT.

The rearrangement uses TRBV3-1 and TRBJ2-1; 8 bases fit TRBD2. V lost 4 bases to trimming and J lost 4 bases; unmatched junction nucleotides: 6. Germline V gives CDR1 LGHDT, CDR2 YNNKEL (reference sequence). The CDR3 consists of 15 residues. DNA for the CDR3: TGTGCCAGCAGCCTTGATAGCGGGACTTACAATGAGCAGTTCTTC. As protein: CASSLDSGTYNEQFF.

As concerns this clonotype: The junction differs from germline at one of its ends, possibly a read error. The chain is built from TRBV5-1 and TRBJ2-7; 7 bases are a match to TRBD2. This CDR3 has 12 residues. Germline V gene sequence: CDR1 SGHRS, CDR2 YFSETQ. CDR3: CASGDGSYEQYF. The CDR3 DNA is TGTGCCAGCGGGGACGGTTCCTACGAGCAGTACTTC.

A remark on this clonotype: A much larger clone sits a single nucleotide away, making a read error possible. This chain uses TRBV30 with TRBJ1-1; tentative D call: TRBD1 (5 bases). CDR1 is GTSNPN, CDR2 SVGIG, per germline (reference sequence). Trimming removed 2 bases at V and 5 bases at J, with 18 bases between. CDR3 length: 15 residues. CDR3: CAWSRWGSRKTEAFF. CDR3 sequence (DNA): TGTGCCTGGAGTCGTTGGGGGAGCCGGAAAACTGAAGCTTTCTTT.

In its sample, this clonotype is medium-sized. The chain employs TRBV19 and TRBJ2-2; 7 bases map to TRBD1. V trimming: 5 bases; J trimming: 1 base; junction bases outside the gene matches: 4. The CDR3 has 15 residues. From germline, CDR1 is LNHDA and CDR2 SQIVND (reference sequence). DNA of the CDR3: TGTGCCAGTAGTGATAGACAGGGGAACACCGGGGAGCTGTTTTTT. Translation: CASSDRQGNTGELFF.

This clonotype was observed at least ten times. At one end the junction does not follow the germline gene, possibly because of a read error. This CDR3 reads CASSLGTSGTHEQFF. CDR3 bases: TGTGCTAGCAGCTTAGGGACTAGCGGGACCCATGAGCAGTTCTTC. The J gene is TRBJ2-1, the V gene TRBV7-7, with 13 positions matching TRBD2. This CDR3 has 15 amino acids. Germline V CDR1 and CDR2: SSHAT, FNYEAQ (reference sequence).

There are many counts of this clonotype. V gene TRBV9 combines with J gene TRBJ2-3; no clear D. The V gene's germline CDR1 is SGDLS and CDR2 YYNGEE. There are 15 residues in the CDR3. The V gene lost 4 bases and the J gene lost 4 bases, with 16 bases spanning the gap. CDR3: CASSPRPISADTQYF. In DNA form, the CDR3 reads TGTGCCAGCAGCCCCCGCCCCATCTCCGCAGATACGCAGTATTTT.

The chain is built from TRBV2 and TRBJ1-2; D unresolved. This CDR3 has 16 residues. Germline-derived CDR1 and CDR2 are SNHLY and FYNNEI. V was pared by 2 bases and J by 0 bases, with 13 bases between. CDR3 coding DNA: TGTGCCAGCAGTGAACTGAGTCGACGGACTAACTATGGCTACACCTTC. Amino acid sequence: CASSELSRRTNYGYTF.

This clonotype qualifies as medium-sized (0.01 to 0.1%). V is TRBV7-3 and J is TRBJ1-1, with a tentative D call TRBD1 (5 bases). CDR3 length: 13 amino acids. Trimming stripped 0 bases from V and 7 bases from J, with 9 bases between. Germline loops: CDR1 SGHTA, CDR2 FQGTGA. Here the CDR3 DNA reads TGTGCCAGCAGCTTAACAGCCCAGGGTGAAGCTTTCTTT. This translates into CASSLTAQGEAFF.

This clonotype was seen once. A much larger clonotype is one base distant, so this may be a read error. The chain uses TRBV7-9 and TRBJ1-2, with TRBD1 as a possible D gene (6 bases). This CDR3 comprises 13 residues. CDR1 is SEHNR, CDR2 FQNEAQ, per germline (reference sequence). The CDR3 nucleotides read TGTGCCAGCAGCGGACAGCTTAGCTATGTCTACACCTTC. Amino acids: CASSGQLSYVYTF.

J is TRBJ1-5 and V is TRBV29-1; 7 nucleotides line up with TRBD1. The junction had 2 bases not matched to a gene; V was cut back by 4 bases and J by 2 bases. The germline CDR1 and CDR2 sequences are SQVTM and ANQGSEA. The CDR3 has 13 residues. This CDR3 reads CSVGGQCNQPQHF. The CDR3 coding sequence is TGCAGCGTTGGGGGACAGTGCAATCAGCCCCAGCATTTT.

This clonotype appeared many times. The genes are TRBV6-1 and TRBJ2-5, with TRBD2 matching 7 bases. The V segment lost 3 bases and the J segment 5 bases; nucleotides outside the gene matches: 3. CDR1 is MNHNS and CDR2 is SASEGT in the germline V gene. The CDR3 runs 13 residues. CDR3 amino acids: CASSDTGRETQYF. As DNA, the CDR3 is TGTGCCAGCAGTGACACCGGGAGGGAGACCCAGTACTTC.

This clonotype is deemed medium-sized. The chain combines TRBV11-2 with TRBJ2-1; D not resolved. Between the trimmed V and J ends, which lost 5 bases and 8 bases, there was a span of 10 bases. Germline CDR1 SGHAT, CDR2 FQNNGV. The CDR3 consists of 12 residues. The CDR3 here is CASSHQSDEQFF. The CDR3 nucleotides read TGTGCCAGCAGCCACCAAAGCGATGAGCAGTTCTTC. Combining the CDR3 with reference TRBV11-2 and TRBJ2-1 gives the whole variable domain EAGVAQSPRYKIIEKRQSVAFWCNPISGHATLYWYQQILGQGPKLLIQFQNNGVVDDSQLPKDRFSAERLKGVDSTLKIQPAKLEDSAVYLCASSHQSDEQFFGPGTRLTVL.

This clonotype was counted a few times. The rearrangement joins TRBV5-6 to TRBJ1-2; 8 nucleotides agree with TRBD1. V was pared by 3 bases and J by 8 bases, with 9 bases of the junction left unmatched. Germline V gives CDR1 SGHDT, CDR2 YYEEEE. The CDR3 length is 14 residues. CDR3 nucleotides: TGTGCCAGCAGCTCGACAGGGGTTAAGGACGGCTACACCTTC. Its protein is CASSSTGVKDGYTF.

This clonotype was observed many times. The chain carries TRBV20-1 and TRBJ2-5; unclear D gene. Trimming pared 4 bases from V and 5 bases from J, leaving 8 bases between. From germline, CDR1 is DFQATT and CDR2 SNEGSKA (reference sequence). The CDR3 has 11 residues. CDR3 sequence reads: CSAIQSETQYF. CDR3 DNA: TGCAGTGCTATCCAGTCGGAGACCCAGTACTTC.

The chain carries TRBV20-1 and TRBJ2-1; 13 nucleotides agree with TRBD2. Germline CDR1 and CDR2: DFQATT and SNEGSKA (reference sequence). Losses at the gene ends were 5 bases for V and 5 bases for J; bases not matched to a gene: 3. The CDR3 is 14 amino acids. CDR3 DNA: TGCAGTGCTCCGACTAGCGGGAGGAACAATGAGCAGTTCTTC. Translation gives CSAPTSGRNNEQFF.

Many counts were recorded for this clonotype. This chain links TRBV20-1 with TRBJ2-7; 9 bases fit TRBD2. Germline V gives CDR1 DFQATT, CDR2 SNEGSKA (reference sequence). The V gene end was trimmed by 3 bases and the J gene end by 2 bases; junction bases not matched to a gene: 5. The CDR3 has 14 residues. The DNA for the CDR3 is TGCAGTGCTAGTGTAGCGGGAGAACCCTACGAGCAGTACTTC. Translated: CSASVAGEPYEQYF.

This clonotype is large. The chain links TRBV12-3 or TRBV12-4 to TRBJ1-6, with a weak D call TRBD1 (5 bases). The CDR3 runs to 14 residues. V lost 3 bases and J 6 bases, leaving 9 bases between the germline ends. CDR3 protein: CASSFSGLNSPLHF. The CDR3 nucleotides are TGTGCCAGCAGTTTTTCAGGGCTTAATTCACCCCTCCACTTT.

This clonotype was picked up many times. The chain recombines TRBV6-6 with TRBJ2-7; D is perhaps TRBD2 (7 bases). CDR1 and CDR2 (germline): MNHNY, SVGAGI (reference sequence). The CDR3 spans 17 residues. V lost 0 bases and J lost 6, with 21 bases in between. CDR3: CASSYSSGEGLRGEQYF. CDR3 bases: TGTGCCAGCAGTTACTCTTCGGGGGAGGGCCTCAGGGGCGAGCAGTACTTC.

This chain links TRBV24-1 with TRBJ2-5; 7 bases fit TRBD2. Germline CDR1 and CDR2: KGHDR and SFDVKD. The CDR3 extends over 17 amino acids. With 1 base clipped from V and 3 bases from J, the junction kept 10 bases outside the gene matches. CDR3 in amino acids: CATSDFQASGQKETQYF. CDR3 coding DNA: TGTGCCACCAGTGATTTTCAGGCTAGCGGACAAAAAGAGACCCAGTACTTC.

The chain carries TRBV28 and TRBJ1-2; 7 bases fit TRBD1. The CDR3 sequence is 14 residues long. The ends lost 3 bases at V and 2 bases at J; junction bases unmatched: 3. Germline-derived CDR1 and CDR2 are MDHEN and SYDVKM. CDR3 amino acids: CASSLGRGNYGYTF. CDR3 sequence (DNA): TGTGCCAGCAGTTTGGGCAGGGGGAACTATGGCTACACCTTC.

This clonotype occurred many times. J is TRBJ2-7 and V is TRBV12-3 or TRBV12-4; D is perhaps TRBD1 (5 bases). The length of the CDR3 is 14 residues. V was pared by 1 base and J by 3 bases, with 10 bases between. Written as DNA, the CDR3 is TGTGCCAGCAGTTTAGAGCAGGGCCGCTACGAGCAGTACTTC. Amino acid sequence: CASSLEQGRYEQYF.

This clonotype is deemed medium-sized. The chain couples TRBV5-1 to TRBJ2-7; unclear D gene. CDR3 size: 13 residues. CDR1 SGHRS and CDR2 YFSETQ come from the germline V gene. With 0 bases removed from V and 3 bases from J, the gap between germline ends came to 7 bases. The CDR3 here is CASSLGFGYEQYF. Written as DNA, the CDR3 is TGCGCCAGCAGCTTGGGTTTCGGCTACGAGCAGTACTTC.

The chain uses TRBV7-2 and TRBJ1-4; D ambiguous. Germline CDR1 SGHTA, CDR2 FQGNSA. Deletions cut 2 bases from V and 5 bases from J, with 18 bases between. The CDR3 runs to 17 residues. The chain's CDR3 is CASSLHGHVEKNEKLFF. For the CDR3, the DNA is TGTGCCAGCAGCTTACACGGCCATGTAGAAAAGAATGAAAAACTGTTTTTT.

This clonotype was found many times. At one end the junction does not follow the germline gene, possibly because of a read error. The rearrangement joins TRBV7-7 to TRBJ2-3; unclear D gene. Germline V lookup: CDR1 SSHAT, CDR2 FNYEAQ (reference sequence). The CDR3 spans 13 residues. CDR3 sequence reads: CASSLSHTNTQYF. CDR3 nucleotides: TGTGCTAGCAGCTTATCCCATACGAATACGCAGTATTTT. The whole variable domain, remainder taken from reference TRBV7-7 and TRBJ2-3, is GAGVSQSPRYKVTKRGQDVTLRCDPISSHATLYWYQQALGQGPEFLTYFNYEAQPDKSGLPSDRFSAERPEGSISTLTIQRTEQRDSAMYRCASSLSHTNTQYFGPGTRLTVL.

As concerns this clonotype: The junction shows a germline mismatch at one end, possibly a read error. The chain recombines TRBV10-3 with TRBJ2-3; either TRBD1 or TRBD2 may supply D (6 bases each). The germline V gene encodes CDR1 ENHRY and CDR2 SYGVKD. The CDR3 spans 12 residues. The CDR3 here is CLTGDTTDTQYF. DNA for the CDR3: TGCCTGACGGGGGACACCACAGATACGCAGTATTTT.

This clonotype came up many times. V is TRBV7-9 and J is TRBJ1-6; no firm D call. The V end was cut by 3 bases, the J end by 8 bases, with 8 bases between. Germline V gene data show CDR1 as SEHNR and CDR2 as FQNEAQ (reference sequence). This CDR3 contains 13 residues. CDR3 DNA sequence: TGTGCCAGCAGCTTCACGGCGGATTCACCCCTCCACTTT. Encoded protein: CASSFTADSPLHF. The full variable domain, completed using reference TRBV7-9 and TRBJ1-6, is DTGVSQNPRHKITKRGQNVTFRCDPISEHNRLYWYRQTLGQGPEFLTYFQNEAQLEKSRLLSDRFSAERPKGSFSTLEIQRTEQGDSAMYLCASSFTADSPLHFGNGTRLTVT.

Relative to its sample, this clonotype is medium-sized. The chain employs TRBV29-1 and TRBJ2-7, with a tentative D call TRBD1 (6 bases). Germline V gives CDR1 SQVTM, CDR2 ANQGSEA. Trimming pared 6 bases from V and 2 bases from J, leaving 14 bases between. The CDR3 consists of 13 residues. As DNA, the CDR3 is TGCAGCGTCCGGCCTCCAGGGGCCTACGAGCAGTACTTC. As protein: CSVRPPGAYEQYF.

This clonotype is classed as medium-sized. The chain links TRBV6-1 to TRBJ1-2; 9 bases are shared with TRBD1. V dropped 6 bases and J dropped 4; count of bases not matched to a gene: 12. The CDR3 length is 16 residues. Germline assignment: CDR1 MNHNS and CDR2 SASEGT. As DNA, the CDR3 is TGTGCCAGCAGCTATGCCCGGGGACAGGGACGCTATGGCTACACCTTC. As protein: CASSYARGQGRYGYTF.

This clonotype was detected many times. The chain employs TRBV9 and TRBJ2-2; no firm D call. With 0 bases removed from V and 4 bases from J, the gap between germline ends came to 7 bases. Germline V gene sequence: CDR1 SGDLS, CDR2 YYNGEE. This CDR3 spans 14 amino acids. The CDR3 here is CASSVEHGTGELFF. CDR3 nucleotides: TGTGCCAGCAGCGTAGAACATGGCACCGGGGAGCTGTTTTTT.

This clonotype was counted ten times or more. The chain links TRBV19 to TRBJ2-1; 7 nucleotides line up with TRBD2. CDR3 length: 15 residues. Germline V CDR1 and CDR2: LNHDA, SQIVND (reference sequence). After removal of 4 bases from V and 6 bases from J, the junction contained 9 bases not matched to a gene. The CDR3 DNA follows: TGTGCCAGTAGTACCGGACTAGTTGCGGGCAATGAGCAGTTCTTC. Its protein product is CASSTGLVAGNEQFF.